This TCR beta chain is drawn from a study of shared clonotypes between healthy human individuals. Study-level background: Per-donor plates numbered three CD4 naive, three CD4 memory, two CD8 naive and one CD8 memory. Notes on the study in general: As a rule, naive subsets had a larger estimated richness than memory subsets.

Measured with immunoSEQ multiplex PCR; TCRdb has only the in-frame clones, and not every one. The repertoire has roughly 640,000 clones, around 97% of them found once; the top ten carry around 0.06%. The trim removed 5 bases at V and 4 bases at J, leaving 9 bases unmatched. CDR1 is ENHRY, CDR2 SYGVKD, per germline. The CDR3 covers 15 residues. Concerning this clone itself: Its antigen is unidentified.

Recent vaccinations or acute infections were absent in the healthy HIV-negative adult donors. The V gene is TRBV10-3, the J gene TRBJ2-7; 9 bases fit TRBD1. This sequence was found in a woman aged 30 to 39 in good health. Material: naive CD4+ T cells sorted from blood. The subset: CD45RA+ positively selected. As DNA, the CDR3 is TGTGCCATCAGTACCGGGACAGGGAATTTATACGAGCAGTACTTC. This sequence encodes CAISTGTGNLYEQYF.